Listed below are T cell receptor beta chains from one sample, sequenced in a study of radiotherapy plus CTLA-4 blockade in lung cancer. Assay: immunoSEQ multiplex PCR; the TCRdb copy retains only in-frame clones and omits some. This table has more than 50,000 clones, less than 85% appearing once. The sequences come from peripheral blood, collected from a patient treated with radiotherapy plus ipilimumab. These receptors originate from a human donor with non-small cell lung cancer who had a complete response to radiotherapy plus ipilimumab. Each CDR3 is given with its conserved first and last residue. A D gene is named only where the DNA matches it firmly.

>TRBV7-9|.|TRBJ2-7
CASSAAKSHEQYF
>TRBV28|.|TRBJ1-5
CASVKPTMRGRGNQPQHF
>TRBV7-9|.|TRBJ1-2
CASSLVDEDYANYGYTF
>TRBV10-1|.|TRBJ2-5
CASSDGLVQYF
>TRBV27|TRBD1|TRBJ1-2
CASSATRDRGYGYTF
>TRBV27|.|TRBJ2-5
CASSLRGWGEETQYF
>TRBV7-3|.|TRBJ1-1
CASRAGMNTEAFF
>TRBV28|TRBD2|TRBJ2-2
CASSRLAVNTGELFF
>TRBV2|.|TRBJ1-5
CASSPGAQGGNQPQHF
>TRBV27|.|TRBJ2-2
CASSRLNTGELFF
>TRBV5-1|.|TRBJ1-4
CASRRGTTNEKLFF
>TRBV6-6|TRBD1|TRBJ1-4
CASSGQGWELFF
>TRBV6-6|.|TRBJ1-3
CASSYREGAGNTIYF
>TRBV28|TRBD1|TRBJ2-5
CASSLEFTGDQETQYF
>TRBV5-6|.|TRBJ2-2
CASSLTYSIRTSTGELFF
>TRBV27|TRBD2|TRBJ2-2
CASSSPGLAGTNTGELFF
>TRBV29-1|.|TRBJ1-6
CSVGGNVDNSPLHF
>TRBV7-9|.|TRBJ2-7
CASSAGQQGQYF
>TRBV5-4|TRBD2|TRBJ2-1
CASSRSGRVKFF
>TRBV5-1|.|TRBJ1-1
CASSLLGGFPDTEAFF
>TRBV7-2|TRBD2|.
CASSSTSGPYEQYF
>TRBV7-2|TRBD1|TRBJ1-5
CASSSRGNQPQHF
>TRBV7-8|TRBD1|TRBJ2-1
CASSQKLSGTGGSEQFF
>TRBV5-1|TRBD2|TRBJ2-7
CASTGEGNEQYF
>TRBV10-3|.|TRBJ1-2
CAISEGTRYGYTF
>TRBV19|.|TRBJ2-3
CASSVQDARTDTQYF